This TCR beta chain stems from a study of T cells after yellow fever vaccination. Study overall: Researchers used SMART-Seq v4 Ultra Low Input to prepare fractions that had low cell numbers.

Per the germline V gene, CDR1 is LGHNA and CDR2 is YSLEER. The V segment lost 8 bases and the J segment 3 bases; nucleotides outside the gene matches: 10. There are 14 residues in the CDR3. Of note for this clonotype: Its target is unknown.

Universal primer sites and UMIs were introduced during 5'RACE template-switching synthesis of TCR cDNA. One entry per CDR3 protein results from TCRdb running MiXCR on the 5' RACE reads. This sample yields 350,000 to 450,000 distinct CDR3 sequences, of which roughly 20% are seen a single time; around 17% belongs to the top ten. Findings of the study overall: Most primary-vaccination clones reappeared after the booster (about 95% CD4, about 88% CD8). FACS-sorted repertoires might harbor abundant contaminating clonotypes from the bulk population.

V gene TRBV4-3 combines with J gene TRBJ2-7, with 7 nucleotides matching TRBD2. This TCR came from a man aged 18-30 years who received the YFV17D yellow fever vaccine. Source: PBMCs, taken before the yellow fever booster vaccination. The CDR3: CASSPVGGSYEQYF. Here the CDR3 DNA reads TGCGCCAGCTCCCCAGTCGGGGGGAGCTACGAGCAGTACTTC.